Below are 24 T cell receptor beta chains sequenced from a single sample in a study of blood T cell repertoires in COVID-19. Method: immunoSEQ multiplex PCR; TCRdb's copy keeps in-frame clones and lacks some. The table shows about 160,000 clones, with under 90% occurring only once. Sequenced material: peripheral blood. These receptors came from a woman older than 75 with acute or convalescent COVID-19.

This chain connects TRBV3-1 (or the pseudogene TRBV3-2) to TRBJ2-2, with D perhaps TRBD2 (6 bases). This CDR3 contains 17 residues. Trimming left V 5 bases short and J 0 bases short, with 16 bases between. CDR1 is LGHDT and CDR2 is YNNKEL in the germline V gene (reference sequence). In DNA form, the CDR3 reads TGTGCCAGCAGCGCGGTCCGACTAGATTCGAACACCGGGGAGCTGTTTTTT. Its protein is CASSAVRLDSNTGELFF.

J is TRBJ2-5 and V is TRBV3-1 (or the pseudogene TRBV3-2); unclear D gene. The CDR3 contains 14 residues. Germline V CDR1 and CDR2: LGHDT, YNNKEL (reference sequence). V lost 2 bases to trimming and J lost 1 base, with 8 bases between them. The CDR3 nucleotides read TGTGCCAGCAGCCAACTCCCGGGCCAAGAGACCCAGTACTTC. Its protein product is CASSQLPGQETQYF.

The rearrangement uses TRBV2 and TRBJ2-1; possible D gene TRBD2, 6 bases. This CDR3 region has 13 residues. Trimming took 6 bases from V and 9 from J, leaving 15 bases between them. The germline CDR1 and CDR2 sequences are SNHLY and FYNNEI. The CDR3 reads CASRAGPRGEQFF. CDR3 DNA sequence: TGTGCCAGCAGGGCGGGCCCGCGGGGTGAGCAGTTCTTC.

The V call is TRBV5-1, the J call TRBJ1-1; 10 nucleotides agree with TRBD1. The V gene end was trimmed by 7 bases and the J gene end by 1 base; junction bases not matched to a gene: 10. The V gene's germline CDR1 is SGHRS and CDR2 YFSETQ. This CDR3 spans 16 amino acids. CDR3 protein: CASHRTGGVKNTEAFF. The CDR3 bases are TGCGCCAGCCACAGGACAGGGGGGGTTAAGAACACTGAAGCTTTCTTT.

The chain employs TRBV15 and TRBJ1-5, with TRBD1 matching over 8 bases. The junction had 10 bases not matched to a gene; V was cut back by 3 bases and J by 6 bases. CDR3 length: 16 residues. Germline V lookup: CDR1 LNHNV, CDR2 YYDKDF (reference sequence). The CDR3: CATSSIIGQGGQPQHF. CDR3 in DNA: TGTGCCACCAGCAGTATCATCGGACAGGGAGGTCAGCCCCAGCATTTT.

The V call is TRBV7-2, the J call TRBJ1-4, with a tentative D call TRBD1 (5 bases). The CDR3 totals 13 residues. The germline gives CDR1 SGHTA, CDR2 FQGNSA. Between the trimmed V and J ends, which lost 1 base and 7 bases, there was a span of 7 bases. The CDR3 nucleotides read TGTGCCAGCAGCTTAGGCAGGGCTGAAAAACTGTTTTTT. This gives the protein CASSLGRAEKLFF. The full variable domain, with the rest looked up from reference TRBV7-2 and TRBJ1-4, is GAGVSQSPSNKVTEKGKDVELRCDPISGHTALYWYRQSLGQGLEFLIYFQGNSAPDKSGLPSDRFSAERTGGSVSTLTIQRTQQEDSAVYLCASSLGRAEKLFFGSGTQLSVL.

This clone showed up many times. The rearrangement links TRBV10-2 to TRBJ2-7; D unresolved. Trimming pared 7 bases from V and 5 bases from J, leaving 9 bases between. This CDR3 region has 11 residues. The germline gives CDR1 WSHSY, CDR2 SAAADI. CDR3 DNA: TGCGCCAGCAACGGCGGAAACGAGCAGTACTTC. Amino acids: CASNGGNEQYF.

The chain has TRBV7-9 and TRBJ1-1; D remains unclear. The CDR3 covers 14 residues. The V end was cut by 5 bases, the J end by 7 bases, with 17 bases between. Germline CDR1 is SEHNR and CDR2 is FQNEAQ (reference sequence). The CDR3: CASSIGRIGFEAFF. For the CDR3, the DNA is TGTGCCAGCAGCATAGGACGGATCGGGTTTGAAGCTTTCTTT.

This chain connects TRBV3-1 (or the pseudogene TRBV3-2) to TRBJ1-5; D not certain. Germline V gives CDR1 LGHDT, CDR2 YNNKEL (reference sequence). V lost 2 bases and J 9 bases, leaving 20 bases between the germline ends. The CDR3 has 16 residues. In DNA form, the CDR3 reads TGTGCCAGCAGCCAACATCCGGTGGGCAACAAAAGGCCCCAGCATTTT. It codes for CASSQHPVGNKRPQHF.

The CDR3 sequence: CASSLAGSGSQETQYF. Written as DNA, the CDR3 is TGCGCCAGCAGCTTGGCCGGGAGCGGGAGTCAAGAGACCCAGTACTTC. The chain links TRBV5-1 to TRBJ2-5; 8 nucleotides agree with TRBD2. Germline CDR1 is SGHRS and CDR2 is YFSETQ. The length of the CDR3 is 16 residues. The trim removed 0 bases at V and 2 bases at J, leaving 6 bases unmatched.

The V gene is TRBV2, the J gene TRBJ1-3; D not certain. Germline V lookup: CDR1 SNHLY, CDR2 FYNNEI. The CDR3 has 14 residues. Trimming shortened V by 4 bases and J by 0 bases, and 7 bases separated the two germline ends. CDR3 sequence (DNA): TGTGCCAGCAGTGTCGGGAGCTCTGGAAACACCATATATTTT. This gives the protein CASSVGSSGNTIYF.

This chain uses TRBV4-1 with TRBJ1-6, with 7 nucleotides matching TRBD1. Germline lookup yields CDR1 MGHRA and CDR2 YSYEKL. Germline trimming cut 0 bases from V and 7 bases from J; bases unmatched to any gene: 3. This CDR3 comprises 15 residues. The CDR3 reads CASSQEGTANSPLHF. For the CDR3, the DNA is TGCGCCAGCAGCCAAGAAGGGACAGCCAATTCACCCCTCCACTTT.

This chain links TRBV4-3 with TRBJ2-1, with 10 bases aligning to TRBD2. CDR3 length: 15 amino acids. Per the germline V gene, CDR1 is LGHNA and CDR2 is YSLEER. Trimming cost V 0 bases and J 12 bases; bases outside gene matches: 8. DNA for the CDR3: TGCGCCAGCAGCCAAGATGTTAGCGGGGGGCGAAGGCAGTTCTTC. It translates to CASSQDVSGGRRQFF.

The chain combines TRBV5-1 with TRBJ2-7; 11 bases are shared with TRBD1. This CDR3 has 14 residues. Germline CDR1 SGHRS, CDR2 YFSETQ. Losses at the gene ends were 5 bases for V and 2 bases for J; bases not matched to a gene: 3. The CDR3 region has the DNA TGCGCCAGCAGGCCGGGACAGGGGGCCTACGAGCAGTACTTC. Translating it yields CASRPGQGAYEQYF. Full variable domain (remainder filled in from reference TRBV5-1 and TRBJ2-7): KAGVTQTPRYLIKTRGQQVTLSCSPISGHRSVSWYQQTPGQGLQFLFEYFSETQRNKGNFPGRFSGRQFSNSRSEMNVSTLELGDSALYLCASRPGQGAYEQYFGPGTRLTVT.

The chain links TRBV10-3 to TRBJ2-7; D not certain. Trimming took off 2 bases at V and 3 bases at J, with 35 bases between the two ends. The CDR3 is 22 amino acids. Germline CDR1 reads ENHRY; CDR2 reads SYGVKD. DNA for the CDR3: TGTGCCATCAGTGAGATTAAAGCTATGTCACCGCGCATAAGAACCCTAAACTACGAGCAGTACTTC. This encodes CAISEIKAMSPRIRTLNYEQYF.

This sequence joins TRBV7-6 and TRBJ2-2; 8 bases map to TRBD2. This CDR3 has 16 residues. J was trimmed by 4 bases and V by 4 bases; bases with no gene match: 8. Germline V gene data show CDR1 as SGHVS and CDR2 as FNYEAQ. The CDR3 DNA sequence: TGTGCCAGCAGCTCCCAGGCGGGAGGAGTCACCGGGGAGCTGTTTTTT. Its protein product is CASSSQAGGVTGELFF. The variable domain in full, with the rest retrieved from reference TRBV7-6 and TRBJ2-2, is GAGVSQSPRYKVTKRGQDVALRCDPISGHVSLYWYRQALGQGPEFLTYFNYEAQQDKSGLPNDRFSAERPEGSISTLTIQRTEQRDSAMYRCASSSQAGGVTGELFFGEGSRLTVL.

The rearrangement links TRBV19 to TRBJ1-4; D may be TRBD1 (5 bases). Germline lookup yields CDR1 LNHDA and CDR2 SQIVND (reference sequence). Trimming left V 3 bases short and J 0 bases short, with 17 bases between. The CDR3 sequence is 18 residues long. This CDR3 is CASSIVRGNFATNEKLFF. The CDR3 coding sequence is TGTGCCAGTAGTATCGTTAGGGGCAACTTCGCAACTAATGAAAAACTGTTTTTT.

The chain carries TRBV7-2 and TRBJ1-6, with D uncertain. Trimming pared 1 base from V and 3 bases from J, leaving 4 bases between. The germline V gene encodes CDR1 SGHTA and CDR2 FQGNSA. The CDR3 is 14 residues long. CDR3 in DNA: TGTGCCAGCAGCTTAGTCAGCTATAATTCACCCCTCCACTTT. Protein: CASSLVSYNSPLHF.

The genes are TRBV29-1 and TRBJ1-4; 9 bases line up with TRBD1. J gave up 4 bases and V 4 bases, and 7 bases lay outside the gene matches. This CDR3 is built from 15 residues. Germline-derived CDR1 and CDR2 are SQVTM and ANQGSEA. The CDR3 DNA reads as TGCAGCGTTGGAAGGACAGGGGAGAGTAATGAAAAACTGTTTTTT. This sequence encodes CSVGRTGESNEKLFF.

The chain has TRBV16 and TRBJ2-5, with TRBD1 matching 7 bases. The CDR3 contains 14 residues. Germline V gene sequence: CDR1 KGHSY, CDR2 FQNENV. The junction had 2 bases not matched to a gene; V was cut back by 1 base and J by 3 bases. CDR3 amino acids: CASSQLTGKETQYF. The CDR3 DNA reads TGTGCCAGCAGCCAATTGACAGGGAAAGAGACCCAGTACTTC.

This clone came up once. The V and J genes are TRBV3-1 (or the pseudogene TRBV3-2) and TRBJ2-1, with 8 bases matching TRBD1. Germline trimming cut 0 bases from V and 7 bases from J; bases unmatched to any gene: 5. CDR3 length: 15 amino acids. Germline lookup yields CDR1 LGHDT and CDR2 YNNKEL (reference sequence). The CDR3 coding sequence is TGTGCCAGCAGCCAAGACCGGACAGGGAGGAATGAGCAGTTCTTC. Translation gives CASSQDRTGRNEQFF.

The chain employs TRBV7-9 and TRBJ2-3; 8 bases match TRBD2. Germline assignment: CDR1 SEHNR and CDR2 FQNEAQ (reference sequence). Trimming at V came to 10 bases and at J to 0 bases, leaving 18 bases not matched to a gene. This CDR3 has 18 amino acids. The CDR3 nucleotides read TGTGCCACGAGCGGGAGAGGGGGTCCCGCCCTTAGCACAGATACGCAGTATTTT. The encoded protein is CATSGRGGPALSTDTQYF.

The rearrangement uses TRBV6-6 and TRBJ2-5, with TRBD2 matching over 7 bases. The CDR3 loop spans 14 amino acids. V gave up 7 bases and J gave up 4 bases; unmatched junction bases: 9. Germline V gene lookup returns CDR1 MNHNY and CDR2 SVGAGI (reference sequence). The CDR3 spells CASTQRPGGETQYF. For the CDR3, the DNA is TGTGCCAGCACCCAGCGCCCGGGAGGAGAGACCCAGTACTTC.

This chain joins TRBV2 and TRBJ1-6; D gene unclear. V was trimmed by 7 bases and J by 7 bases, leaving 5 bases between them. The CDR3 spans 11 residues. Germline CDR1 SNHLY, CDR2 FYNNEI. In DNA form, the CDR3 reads TGTGCCAGCACCCTCAATTCACCCCTCCACTTT. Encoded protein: CASTLNSPLHF.